The clone carrying this T cell receptor beta chain was seen only a few times. V was clipped by 2 bases and J by 0 bases, with 7 bases between them. The CDR3 is made up of 14 amino acids. The data are from a study of CD8 T cells in Susac syndrome. The authors reverse transcribed about 0.45 to 1 ug RNA with random hexamers. Coverage of TCR beta CDR3 amplification by immunoSEQ multiplex PCR extended to 54 Vbeta and 13 Jbeta. Each CDR3 protein gets one entry after TCRdb re-called the immunoSEQ multiplex PCR reads with MiXCR. The sample includes a few hundred thousand distinct CDR3 sequences, around 95% seen only once; the top ten take approximately 0.075%. TCR beta was sequenced from blood CD8+ and CD4+ T cells. Control patients had untreated stable or active relapsing-remitting multiple sclerosis by revised McDonald criteria.

This receptor was identified in a human donor with multiple sclerosis. Sequenced: CD4+ T cells from PBMCs. The V gene is TRBV12-3 or TRBV12-4, the J gene TRBJ1-1, with TRBD1 as a possible D gene (6 bases). CDR3 in DNA: TGTGCCAGCAGTTTAAGGGGGATGAACACTGAAGCTTTCTTT. This encodes CASSLRGMNTEAFF.